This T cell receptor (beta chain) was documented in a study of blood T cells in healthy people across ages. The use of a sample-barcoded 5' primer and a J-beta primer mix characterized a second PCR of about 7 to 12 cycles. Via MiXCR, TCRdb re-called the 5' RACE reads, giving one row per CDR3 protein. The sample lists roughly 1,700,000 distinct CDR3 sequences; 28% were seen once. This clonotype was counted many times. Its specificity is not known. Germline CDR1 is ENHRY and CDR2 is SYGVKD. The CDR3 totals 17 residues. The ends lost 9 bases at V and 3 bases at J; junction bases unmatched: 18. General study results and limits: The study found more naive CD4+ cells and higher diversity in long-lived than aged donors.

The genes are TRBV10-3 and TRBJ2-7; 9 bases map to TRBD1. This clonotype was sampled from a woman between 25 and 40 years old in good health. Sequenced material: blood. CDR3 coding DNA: TGTGCCATAAACCAGACAGGGGGACCCCCGGGGCTCTACGAGCAGTACTTC. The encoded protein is CAINQTGGPPGLYEQYF.